These T cell receptor beta chains were read from a single sample in a study of blood T cell repertoires in COVID-19. Repertoires were generated with immunoSEQ multiplex PCR, while TCRdb's copy carries only in-frame clones and drops some. The sample has hundreds of thousands of clones; 83% are singletons. Sequencing was performed on peripheral blood. These receptors originate from a woman in her 30s with COVID-19, enrolled during active disease. CDR3s include the opening cysteine and the closing phenylalanine or tryptophan. The D gene is left open where the match is weak. Only part of the rows carry a size: once, few, many, or a class if the clone is expanded.

size: few
J: TRBJ1-3
V: TRBV5-6
D: .
DNA: TGTGCCAGCAGCGTCGGCAGGGGAGGAAACACCATATATTTT
CDR3: CASSVGRGGNTIYF

size: .
J: TRBJ1-1
V: TRBV19
D: TRBD1
DNA: TGTGCCAGTAGTATACAGGGGGGTTTGAACACTGAAGCTTTCTTT
CDR3: CASSIQGGLNTEAFF

size: .
J: TRBJ2-7
V: TRBV7-2
D: .
DNA: TGTGCCAGCAGCACTGCGGGGCAAGTGACCTACGAGCAGTACTTC
CDR3: CASSTAGQVTYEQYF

size: few
J: TRBJ2-7
V: TRBV19
D: TRBD1
DNA: TGTGCCAGTAGTATAGACCGGGACAGGGTCTACGAGCAGTACTTC
CDR3: CASSIDRDRVYEQYF

size: .
J: TRBJ2-5
V: TRBV5-1
D: .
DNA: TGCGCCAGCAGCTTGGAGGGACTCCAAGAGACCCAGTACTTC
CDR3: CASSLEGLQETQYF

size: .
J: TRBJ2-7
V: TRBV21-1
D: .
DNA: TGTGCCAACAACGGACTAGCGGGAAGGGACGAGCAGTACTTC
CDR3: CANNGLAGRDEQYF

size: .
J: TRBJ2-3
V: TRBV5-1
D: TRBD2
DNA: TGCGCCAGCAGCTCCGGGACTAGCGAGGCTTATACGCAGTATTTT
CDR3: CASSSGTSEAYTQYF

size: few
J: TRBJ2-7
V: TRBV28
D: .
DNA: TGTGCCAGCAGCTCCGGGGTATACGAGCAGTACTTC
CDR3: CASSSGVYEQYF

size: .
J: TRBJ1-6
V: TRBV7-9
D: TRBD1
DNA: TGTGCCAGCAGCATTCCGGGACAGGAGAGCTCCTATAATTCACCCCTCCACTTT
CDR3: CASSIPGQESSYNSPLHF

size: .
J: TRBJ1-4
V: TRBV21-1
D: .
DNA: TGTGCCAGCAGCAAACGGCCAGGGGACGCAACTAATGAAAAACTGTTTTTT
CDR3: CASSKRPGDATNEKLFF

size: .
J: TRBJ2-5
V: TRBV20-1
D: .
DNA: TGCAGTGCTAGTCGAGAAGAGACCCAGTACTTC
CDR3: CSASREETQYF

size: .
J: TRBJ2-1
V: TRBV19
D: .
DNA: TGTGCCAGTACGCGCGCATTTAGCTCCTACAATGAGCAGTTCTTC
CDR3: CASTRAFSSYNEQFF

size: .
J: TRBJ1-1
V: TRBV7-9
D: .
DNA: TGTGCCAGCAGCCGCCAGGGGAACACTGAAGCTTTCTTT
CDR3: CASSRQGNTEAFF

size: .
J: TRBJ2-3
V: TRBV6-2/TRBV6-3
D: .
DNA: TGTGCCAGCAGTTACTCAGCGGCAAGCACAGATACGCAGTATTTT
CDR3: CASSYSAASTDTQYF

size: .
J: TRBJ2-1
V: TRBV7-4
D: TRBD2
DNA: TGTGCCAGCAGCTCCGGGACTAGCGGGAGGCGTATGCAGTTCTTC
CDR3: CASSSGTSGRRMQFF

size: .
J: TRBJ2-4
V: TRBV5-1
D: .
DNA: TGCGCCAGCAGCTCGGTTCCAACAGGGTCGGACATTCAGTACTTC
CDR3: CASSSVPTGSDIQYF

size: once
J: TRBJ1-2
V: TRBV7-9
D: .
DNA: TGTGCCAGCAGCCCGATGGGCATGTATGGCTACACCTTC
CDR3: CASSPMGMYGYTF

size: .
J: TRBJ1-6
V: TRBV19
D: .
DNA: TGTGCCAGTAGTCAGATGACAGATTCACCCCTCCACTTT
CDR3: CASSQMTDSPLHF

size: .
J: TRBJ2-1
V: TRBV5-4
D: .
DNA: TGTGCCAGCAGCTTGCGGTCGCTAGATATGTCCTACAATGAGCAGTTCTTC
CDR3: CASSLRSLDMSYNEQFF

size: .
J: TRBJ2-2
V: TRBV12-3/TRBV12-4
D: TRBD1
DNA: TGTGCCAGCAGACATCGACAGGGCGGGGAGCTGTTTTTT
CDR3: CASRHRQGGELFF

size: .
J: TRBJ1-3
V: TRBV15
D: .
DNA: TGTGCCACCAGCGGTCCATTGAGCTCTGGAAACACCATATATTTT
CDR3: CATSGPLSSGNTIYF

size: .
J: TRBJ1-3
V: TRBV19
D: TRBD1
DNA: TGTGCCAGTAGTAGTCGTTCCAGGGGGCCTGGAAACACCATATATTTT
CDR3: CASSSRSRGPGNTIYF

size: .
J: TRBJ2-5
V: TRBV18
D: TRBD2
DNA: TGTGCCAGCTCACCGGGACTAGCGGGGGTCCATAAAGTGGAGACCCAGTACTTC
CDR3: CASSPGLAGVHKVETQYF

size: .
J: TRBJ2-7
V: TRBV6-6
D: .
DNA: TGTGCCAGCAGTTACGGCACAGGAAGCTCCTACGAGCAGTACTTC
CDR3: CASSYGTGSSYEQYF

size: .
J: TRBJ2-2
V: TRBV6-5
D: TRBD1
DNA: TGTGCCAGCAGTTTCGCCGGGACAGAGCTCACCGGGGAGCTGTTTTTT
CDR3: CASSFAGTELTGELFF

size: .
J: TRBJ1-3
V: TRBV6-1
D: .
DNA: TGTGCCAGCAGTGAGACGGGAACCTCTGGAAACACCATATATTTT
CDR3: CASSETGTSGNTIYF

size: .
J: TRBJ1-4
V: TRBV15
D: TRBD1
DNA: TGTGCCACCAGCAGAGATCGGTCAGGGGGAAAACTGTTTTTT
CDR3: CATSRDRSGGKLFF

size: once
J: TRBJ2-3
V: TRBV18
D: TRBD1
DNA: TGTGCCAGCTCACCAGGGCAGGGGGCGAAGGGAGATACGCAGTATTTT
CDR3: CASSPGQGAKGDTQYF

size: .
J: TRBJ2-3
V: TRBV19
D: TRBD2
DNA: TGTGCCAGTAGTCCGCGGGGACTAGCGGGAACAGATACGCAGTATTTT
CDR3: CASSPRGLAGTDTQYF

size: .
J: TRBJ2-3
V: TRBV7-2
D: .
DNA: TGTGCCAGCAGCCCCTCTAGGGATACGCAGTATTTT
CDR3: CASSPSRDTQYF

size: .
J: TRBJ2-7
V: TRBV27
D: TRBD2
DNA: TGTGCCAGCAGTTTATTCTCACCCCTAGCGGGAGATTCCTACGAGCAGTACTTC
CDR3: CASSLFSPLAGDSYEQYF

size: .
J: TRBJ2-7
V: TRBV4-1
D: .
DNA: TGCGCCAGCAGCTACAGGGTAGTCCGAGCCGAGCAGTACTTC
CDR3: CASSYRVVRAEQYF

size: once
J: TRBJ1-1
V: TRBV12-3/TRBV12-4
D: TRBD1
DNA: TGTGCCAGCAGTCGGACAGGAAAAGCTTTCTTT
CDR3: CASSRTGKAFF

size: .
J: TRBJ1-2
V: TRBV18
D: .
DNA: TGTGCCAGCTCCCAAATAATTAAACAGCCCCTCGTCGACTATGGCTACACCTTC
CDR3: CASSQIIKQPLVDYGYTF

size: .
J: TRBJ1-5
V: TRBV15
D: .
DNA: TGTGCCACCCAGACAGGAGGAGAGGATCAGCCCCAGCATTTT
CDR3: CATQTGGEDQPQHF

size: .
J: TRBJ1-1
V: TRBV6-5
D: .
DNA: TGTGCCAGCAGCCGACAGGTTTTGAACACTGAAGCTTTCTTT
CDR3: CASSRQVLNTEAFF

size: .
J: TRBJ2-7
V: TRBV2
D: TRBD2
DNA: TGTGCCAGCATGAAGCGGGGGAGCTCCTACGAGCAGTACTTC
CDR3: CASMKRGSSYEQYF

size: .
J: TRBJ1-3
V: TRBV5-4
D: .
DNA: TGTGCCAGCAGCTCCGGGTCGGCGAACTCTGGAAACACCATATATTTT
CDR3: CASSSGSANSGNTIYF

size: .
J: TRBJ1-2
V: TRBV6-5
D: .
DNA: TGTGCCAGCAGTTACTCGCCCCTGCAGGGGCTGAGGGGCTACACCTTC
CDR3: CASSYSPLQGLRGYTF

size: .
J: TRBJ1-5
V: TRBV7-9
D: .
DNA: TGTGCCAGCAGCTTATCCGGAGATCAGCCCCAGCATTTT
CDR3: CASSLSGDQPQHF

size: .
J: TRBJ1-5
V: TRBV15
D: .
DNA: TGTGCCACCAGCAGAGCGAGGGATGGGAACGATCAGCCCCAGCATTTT
CDR3: CATSRARDGNDQPQHF

size: .
J: TRBJ2-1
V: TRBV18
D: .
DNA: TGTGCCAGCTCACCACCTGGACAGCTGGTTTACAATGAGCAGTTCTTC
CDR3: CASSPPGQLVYNEQFF

size: .
J: TRBJ2-7
V: TRBV25-1
D: TRBD1
DNA: TGTGCCAGCAGTAGGAGTCGGGACAGGTTCTCCTACGAGCAGTACTTC
CDR3: CASSRSRDRFSYEQYF

size: .
J: TRBJ1-5
V: TRBV9
D: TRBD1
DNA: TGTGCCAGCAGCGTTACAGGGGGCATTCAGCCCCAGCATTTT
CDR3: CASSVTGGIQPQHF

size: .
J: TRBJ1-1
V: TRBV5-6
D: TRBD1
DNA: TGTGCCAGCAGCGTGACAGGGGGAGAAGCTTTCTTT
CDR3: CASSVTGGEAFF

size: .
J: TRBJ2-7
V: TRBV10-2
D: .
DNA: .
CDR3: CASILGQRGSSYEQYF

size: .
J: TRBJ2-7
V: TRBV3-1/TRBV3-2
D: TRBD1
DNA: TGTGCCAGCAGCCTAGGACAGGTGTCCTACGAGCAGTACTTC
CDR3: CASSLGQVSYEQYF

size: .
J: TRBJ2-7
V: TRBV2
D: TRBD2
DNA: TGTGCCAGCAGTGAGTGGAATAGCGGGTCCGCGGAGCAGTACTTC
CDR3: CASSEWNSGSAEQYF

size: .
J: TRBJ2-7
V: TRBV12-5
D: TRBD1
DNA: TGTGCTAGTGGTTCGGGACAGCCCTACGAGCAGTACTTC
CDR3: CASGSGQPYEQYF

size: once
J: TRBJ1-6
V: TRBV28
D: TRBD1
DNA: TGTGCCAGCATCCTACAGGGGAATCATAATTCACCCCTCCACTTT
CDR3: CASILQGNHNSPLHF

size: .
J: TRBJ1-3
V: TRBV6-5
D: .
DNA: TGTGCCAGCATTTGGAGCTCTGGAAACACCATATATTTT
CDR3: CASIWSSGNTIYF

size: .
J: TRBJ2-5
V: TRBV7-3
D: TRBD2
DNA: TGTGCCAGCAGCTTACTCGGGACTAGCGGGGGCGCTGGGACCCAGTACTTC
CDR3: CASSLLGTSGGAGTQYF

size: .
J: TRBJ1-5
V: TRBV5-1
D: .
DNA: TGCGCCAGCGCGTTAAATCAGCCCCAGCATTTT
CDR3: CASALNQPQHF